This T cell receptor beta chain was observed in a study of control samples from healthy donors and cancer patients. Profiled with immunoSEQ multiplex PCR; TCRdb holds only in-frame clones, not every one. The data hold roughly 120,000 clones, with 88% observed a single time. The CDR3 is 14 residues long. V shed 2 bases and J 9 bases; nucleotides not matched to a gene: 4. From germline, CDR1 is LNHNV and CDR2 YYDKDF (reference sequence). The V gene is TRBV15, the J gene TRBJ2-3, with TRBD2 identical over 11 bases. This TCR was sampled from a woman between 65 and 79 years old in good health. What was sequenced was blood. For the CDR3, the DNA is TGTGCCACCAGCAGACTAGCGGGGGGCACCACGCAGTATTTT. Its translation: CATSRLAGGTTQYF.